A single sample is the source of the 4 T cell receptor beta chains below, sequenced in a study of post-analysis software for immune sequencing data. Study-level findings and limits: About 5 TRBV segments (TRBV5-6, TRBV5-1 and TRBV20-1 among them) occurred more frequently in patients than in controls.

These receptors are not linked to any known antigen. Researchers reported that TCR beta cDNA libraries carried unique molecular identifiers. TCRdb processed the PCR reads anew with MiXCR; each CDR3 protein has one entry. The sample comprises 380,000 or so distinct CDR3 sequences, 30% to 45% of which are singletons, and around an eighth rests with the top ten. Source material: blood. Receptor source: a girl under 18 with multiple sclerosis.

The CDR3 spells CATKGTGVTYEQYF. In DNA form, the CDR3 reads TGTGCCACCAAGGGGACAGGGGTTACCTACGAGCAGTACTTC. The chain carries TRBV6-5 and TRBJ2-7; 10 bases match TRBD1. The CDR3 totals 14 residues. CDR1 and CDR2 (germline): MNHEY, SVGAGI. V was pared by 10 bases and J by 2 bases, with 8 bases of the junction left unmatched.

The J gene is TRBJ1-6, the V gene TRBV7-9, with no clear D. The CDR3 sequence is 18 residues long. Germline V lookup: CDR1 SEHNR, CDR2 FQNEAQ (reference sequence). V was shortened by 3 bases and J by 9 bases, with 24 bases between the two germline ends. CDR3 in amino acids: CASSFYPSQRVTASPLHF. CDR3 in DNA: TGTGCCAGCAGCTTTTACCCCTCGCAACGCGTTACTGCTTCACCCCTCCACTTT.

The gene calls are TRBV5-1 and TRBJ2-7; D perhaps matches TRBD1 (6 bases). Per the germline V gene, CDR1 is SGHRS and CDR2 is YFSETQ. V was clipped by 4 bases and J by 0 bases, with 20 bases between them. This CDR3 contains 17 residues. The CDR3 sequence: CASSPGRSGQPSYEQYF. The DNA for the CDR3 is TGCGCCAGCAGCCCCGGTCGGTCAGGACAGCCCTCCTACGAGCAGTACTTC.

The chain's CDR3 is CASSPGGFGYTF. The CDR3, as DNA: TGTGCCAGCAGTCCAGGGGGCTTTGGCTACACCTTC. V is TRBV27 and J is TRBJ1-2; the match to TRBD1 covers 8 bases. Trimming cost V 5 bases and J 7 bases; bases outside gene matches: 3. The CDR3 runs to 12 residues. The germline V gene has CDR1 MNHEY and CDR2 SMNVEV (reference sequence).